Below, one TCR beta chain is given with its context. Its antigen remains unidentified. This CDR3 has 15 residues. Germline CDR1 reads SGHRS; CDR2 reads YFSETQ. Trimming took 3 bases from V and 4 from J; bases not matched to a gene: 5. The data derive from a study of cytomegalovirus exposure and HLA in healthy donors. Study-level findings and limits: The study flagged about 150 TCR beta chains as cytomegalovirus-associated. Rare TCR sequences predominated, though certain public TCRs were found in many donors.

Using immunoSEQ multiplex PCR, the repertoire was profiled, and TCRdb retains in-frame clones only, with some absent. The repertoire holds more than 65,000 clones, with just under 95% as singletons. The sample was PBMCs. The chain has TRBV5-1 and TRBJ2-2, with 8 positions matching TRBD1. The receptor comes from a man aged 18-30 years in good health and CMV-seronegative. The CDR3 DNA reads as TGCGCCAGCAGCTGGACAGGGATGCCCACCGGGGAGCTGTTTTTT. Residues: CASSWTGMPTGELFF.